This TCR beta chain was captured by sequencing in a study of blood T cell repertoires in COVID-19. The data were produced by immunoSEQ multiplex PCR, yet TCRdb's version contains in-frame clones alone and is incomplete. Of almost 200,000 clones in the sample, more than 75% are singletons; the top ten hold over 5%. Germline V gene data show CDR1 as SGHRS and CDR2 as YFSETQ. The trim removed 6 bases at V and 2 bases at J, leaving 5 bases unmatched. CDR3 length: 14 amino acids. The source of this sequence is a middle-aged woman with COVID-19, enrolled during active disease. This rearrangement joins TRBV5-1 to TRBJ2-5, with 9 nucleotides matching TRBD2. Material for sequencing was peripheral blood. The CDR3 protein is CASNLAGNQETQYF. The CDR3 nucleotides read TGCGCCAGCAATCTAGCGGGGAATCAAGAGACCCAGTACTTC.